A selection of T cell receptor beta chains follows, all from one sample in a study of T cell responses to AZD1222 COVID-19 vaccine. Generated by immunoSEQ multiplex PCR, the TCRdb table keeps only in-frame clones and is missing some. Of around 120,000 clones listed, over 85% were seen once; the top ten hold about 4.5%. The material sequenced was peripheral blood, taken on day 0 of AZD1222 vaccination. The source is an adult in good health. CDR3s include the opening cysteine and the closing phenylalanine or tryptophan. The D gene is left open where the match is weak. Clone sizes are given selectively: once, few, many, or a class where the clone is expanded.

once	TRBV23-1	-	TRBJ1-5	CASSQSRRDSNQPQHF	TGCGCCAGCAGTCAATCGAGACGGGATAGCAATCAGCCCCAGCATTTT
-	TRBV27	-	TRBJ1-5	CASRPGGRNQPQHF	TGTGCCAGCAGGCCGGGTGGGCGCAATCAGCCCCAGCATTTT
-	TRBV2	TRBD1	TRBJ1-1	CASSEPPTGATVYTEAFF	TGTGCCAGCAGTGAGCCCCCCACAGGGGCAACGGTGTACACTGAAGCTTTCTTT
once	TRBV19	-	TRBJ1-3	CASSIWGSSGNTIYF	TGTGCCAGTAGTATTTGGGGTAGCTCTGGAAACACCATATATTTT
-	TRBV29-1	-	TRBJ2-7	CSVGVAAYEQYF	TGCAGCGTTGGCGTAGCTGCCTACGAGCAGTACTTC
-	TRBV6-5	-	TRBJ1-3	CASSSPGGNTIYF	TGTGCCAGCAGTTCCCCAGGGGGAAACACCATATATTTT
-	TRBV5-1	TRBD1	TRBJ1-6	CASSPGQLSYNSPLHF	TGCGCCAGCAGCCCGGGACAGCTCTCCTATAATTCACCCCTCCACTTT
-	TRBV28	-	TRBJ1-1	CASSSGNTEAFF	TGTGCCAGCAGTTCGGGGAACACTGAAGCTTTCTTT
once	TRBV2	-	TRBJ1-3	CASIRGVGNTIYF	TGTGCCAGCATACGAGGGGTCGGAAACACCATATATTTT
-	TRBV10-3	TRBD1	TRBJ2-5	CAIGYPHTSTGEETQYF	TGTGCCATCGGATACCCACACACCTCGACAGGGGAAGAGACCCAGTACTTC
once	TRBV19	-	TRBJ1-5	CASSIHPRGINQPQHF	TGTGCCAGTAGTATCCACCCCCGAGGCATCAATCAGCCCCAGCATTTT
-	TRBV10-1	TRBD2	TRBJ2-5	CASGERGQETQYF	TGCGCCAGCGGGGAGCGGGGCCAAGAGACCCAGTACTTC
-	TRBV6-5	TRBD1	TRBJ1-5	CASSRDRSNQPQHF	TGTGCCAGCAGCAGGGACAGGTCGAATCAGCCCCAGCATTTT
-	TRBV5-6	TRBD2	TRBJ2-7	CASSFGGGRAGEQYF	TGTGCCAGCAGCTTCGGCGGCGGGAGGGCGGGGGAGCAGTACTTC
-	TRBV20-1	TRBD2	TRBJ2-5	CSASVPSGAPWTQYF	TGCAGTGCTAGTGTTCCTAGCGGGGCCCCCTGGACCCAGTACTTC
-	TRBV7-6	-	TRBJ2-1	CASSSEGEQFF	TGTGCCAGCAGCTCGGAGGGAGAGCAGTTCTTC
-	TRBV13	-	TRBJ2-5	CASSLGLAIETQYF	TGTGCCAGCAGCTTAGGGTTAGCGATAGAGACCCAGTACTTC
-	TRBV14	-	TRBJ2-7	CASSQAGTAGPYF	TGTGCCAGCAGCCAGGCCGGGACCGCCGGGCCGTACTTC
-	TRBV6-5	-	TRBJ2-3	CASVWAGRMDTQYF	TGTGCCAGCGTTTGGGCAGGGCGCATGGATACGCAGTATTTT
-	TRBV7-8	-	TRBJ1-5	CASSLGVGGGQPQHF	TGTGCCAGCAGCTTAGGCGTGGGGGGCGGGCAGCCCCAGCATTTT
-	TRBV19	-	TRBJ1-5	CASSVDSYSNQPQHF	TGTGCCAGTAGTGTGGACAGTTATAGCAATCAGCCCCAGCATTTT
-	TRBV30	-	TRBJ1-2	CAWSDQGDYYGYTF	TGTGCCTGGAGTGACCAGGGTGATTACTATGGCTACACCTTC
-	TRBV6-5	TRBD1	TRBJ1-5	CASSWTGGDQPQHF	TGTGCCAGCAGTTGGACAGGGGGCGATCAGCCCCAGCATTTT
once	TRBV3-1/TRBV3-2	-	TRBJ1-6	CASSQGGRNSPLHF	TGTGCCAGCAGCCAAGGAGGGAGGAATTCACCCCTCCACTTT
-	TRBV6-5	-	TRBJ1-1	CASITGGGEAFF	TGTGCCAGCATCACGGGGGGCGGTGAAGCTTTCTTT
-	TRBV5-5	-	TRBJ2-2	CASSLVTGPGELFF	TGTGCCAGCAGCTTGGTGACGGGTCCCGGGGAGCTGTTTTTT
-	TRBV19	-	TRBJ2-1	CASSIVPREQFF	TGTGCCAGTAGTATAGTCCCCAGGGAGCAGTTCTTC
-	TRBV14	-	TRBJ2-5	CASSQERETQYF	TGTGCCAGCAGCCAAGAAAGGGAGACCCAGTACTTC
-	TRBV4-2	-	TRBJ1-1	CASSQDYLNTEAFF	TGTGCCAGCAGCCAAGATTACCTGAACACTGAAGCTTTCTTT
-	TRBV2	-	TRBJ2-1	CASRGRGASEQFF	TGTGCCAGCAGGGGACGGGGAGCAAGTGAGCAGTTCTTC
-	TRBV5-1	-	TRBJ1-1	CASHPGENTEAFF	TGCGCCTCCCATCCGGGGGAGAACACTGAAGCTTTCTTT
-	TRBV6-5	-	TRBJ1-6	CASSYSGVSPLHF	TGTGCCAGCAGTTACTCGGGGGTTTCACCCCTCCACTTT
-	TRBV5-4	TRBD2	TRBJ2-5	CASSLSRGGSQETQYF	TGTGCCAGCAGCTTGTCTCGCGGGGGGAGTCAAGAGACCCAGTACTTC
-	TRBV19	-	TRBJ1-2	CASSNYNRDSGYTF	TGTGCCAGTAGTAACTACAACAGGGATAGCGGCTACACCTTC
-	TRBV25-1	TRBD1	TRBJ1-2	CASSEPNRGAYGYTF	TGTGCCAGCAGTGAACCCAACAGGGGGGCCTATGGCTACACCTTC
few	TRBV5-1	TRBD2	TRBJ2-7	CASSSTSGGRGEQYF	TGCGCCAGCAGCTCGACTAGCGGGGGCCGAGGAGAGCAGTACTTC
-	TRBV10-1	TRBD2	TRBJ2-1	CASSLLAGGGNEQFF	TGCGCCAGCAGTTTGCTAGCGGGAGGAGGCAATGAGCAGTTCTTC
-	TRBV14	-	TRBJ2-5	CASSQELGAQYF	TGTGCCAGCAGCCAAGAATTGGGGGCCCAGTACTTC
-	TRBV7-6	-	TRBJ2-1	CASSARGNEQFF	TGTGCCAGCAGCGCTAGGGGCAATGAGCAGTTCTTC
-	TRBV19	-	TRBJ1-2	CASSIGGMGNYGYTF	TGTGCCAGTAGTATTGGCGGGATGGGCAACTATGGCTACACCTTC
once	TRBV11-2	-	TRBJ2-1	CASSPRGARYNEQFF	TGTGCCAGCAGCCCCCGGGGAGCTAGGTACAATGAGCAGTTCTTC
-	TRBV7-2	TRBD1	TRBJ1-4	CASSLPGGYEKLFF	TGTGCCAGCAGCTTACCAGGGGGCTACGAAAAACTGTTTTTT
few	TRBV5-5	-	TRBJ2-7	CASSLNGLETYEQYF	TGTGCCAGCAGCTTAAACGGGTTGGAGACCTACGAGCAGTACTTC
many	TRBV29-1	TRBD2	TRBJ2-1	CSVPEGLDYNEQFF	TGCAGCGTCCCGGAGGGACTAGATTACAATGAGCAGTTCTTC
once	TRBV15	TRBD2	TRBJ2-5	CATSRDGNSGGVETQYF	TGTGCCACCAGCAGAGATGGGAATAGCGGGGGGGTAGAGACCCAGTACTTC
-	TRBV29-1	-	TRBJ2-1	CSVTPANEQFF	TGCAGCGTGACCCCCGCAAATGAGCAGTTCTTC
-	TRBV7-9	-	TRBJ1-4	CASSRGFGEKLFF	TGTGCCAGCAGCAGGGGTTTTGGCGAAAAACTGTTTTTT
-	TRBV7-8	-	TRBJ2-5	CASSPGWPAGTQYF	TGTGCCAGCAGCCCTGGTTGGCCAGCTGGTACCCAGTACTTC
-	TRBV5-1	-	TRBJ2-2	CASRRGQTNTGELFF	TGCGCCAGCAGGCGGGGACAGACTAACACCGGGGAGCTGTTTTTT
-	TRBV7-9	TRBD1	TRBJ1-3	CATSIQGTGNTIYF	TGTGCCACCTCTATCCAGGGGACAGGGAACACCATATATTTT
once	TRBV6-5	TRBD1	TRBJ1-2	CASSQGQDGGYTF	TGTGCCAGCAGCCAGGGACAGGACGGTGGCTACACCTTC
-	TRBV5-1	-	TRBJ1-3	CASSEGVAGNTIYF	TGCGCCAGCAGCGAAGGGGTGGCTGGAAACACCATATATTTT